Sequencing of this T cell receptor (beta chain) was carried out in a study of blood T cells in healthy people across ages (dated by TCRdb to between 2014 and 2016). A note on the overall study: Template switching captured roughly one uniquely barcoded TCR beta cDNA molecule per two T cells in model experiments. Donors were grouped into four age groups: young (average roughly 17 years), middle-aged (around 39), aged (around 66) and long-lived (over 80). The study measured age-related changes in TCR beta repertoire diversity using deep sequencing normalized with unique cDNA molecular identifiers. The study analyzed two additional independent replicas of 1 million unique cDNA reads from the same blood draw for two donors, one aged 18 to 30 and one aged 80 or older. Paper-wide results and their limitations: Estimates of total diversity from one million sequenced T cells were regarded as lower bounds and underestimates. Because profiling used bulk unsorted PBMCs, naive and antigen-experienced compartments could not be compared conclusively. A strong correlation was found between observed TCR beta diversity and the percentage of naive T cells measured by flow cytometry. The long-lived group showed more naive CD4+ T cells, fewer expanded clones and increased TCR diversity than the aged group, suggesting age selection. Because the CMV infection status of the donors was unknown, age-related changes in expanded clonotypes may potentially have been confounded. Observed TCR beta diversity per million T cells fell roughly linearly with age, and a significant reduction was already apparent by age around 44.

About this clonotype itself: The specificity of this receptor is unknown. Base quality data are lacking; no much larger clone is found one base away.

Systemically healthy Caucasian individuals from Russia, about 38 in total and aged about 6 to 95 years, were included as donors. Each donor gave 8 to 10 milliliters of peripheral blood, drawn into EDTA-treated Vacutainer tubes. Ficoll-Paque density-gradient centrifugation was used to isolate PBMCs, with at least 7 million per sample. Total RNA was extracted from PBMCs with Trizol reagent, with at least 6 micrograms obtained per sample. The percentages of naive CD45RAhigh/CD27high T cells were determined by flow cytometry on a PBMC aliquot from every donor. The library was made by 5' RACE. Reads for this sample came from an Illumina HiSeq 2500. A second about 6 to 11 cycle PCR used a sample-barcoded 5' primer and a J-beta primer mix. A unique molecular identifier was introduced onto each TCR beta cDNA molecule by a template-switch 5' adaptor carrying 12 random nucleotides. At least 2.5 million CDR3-containing paired-end reads were obtained from each sample. All of the RNA was converted into first-strand cDNA using the Mint cDNA synthesis kit, with a TRBC-specific oligonucleotide serving as the primer. Following uracil-DNA glycosylase treatment, all cDNA underwent a first 18-cycle PCR with the universal primers M1SS and BC2_uni_R. The original pipeline was this. For normalization, 1 million high-quality reads, each with a distinct molecular identifier, were randomly selected from each sample. Reads with shared molecular identifiers were discarded instead of being binned into consensus sequences. MiTCR, run with a Q25 quality threshold and the strictest error-elimination algorithm, handled CDR3 identification, clonotype clustering and error correction. A nonparametric unseen species model with Euler transformation was used to estimate lower-bound total TCR beta diversity. TCRdb ran its own pipeline on the public reads, namely fastp trimming at Q25 and MiXCR clone calling, and kept in-frame beta chains. Rows merge per CDR3 protein into single entries with the most common DNA and genes. The V and J calls were not made by the authors but by TCRdb's processing. In this sample the table shows about 800,000 distinct CDR3 sequences, about 25% of which occur a single time. Approximately 3.7% of the sample lies in the top ten.

The cysteine opens and the phenylalanine closes a CDR3 of 12 amino acids. Only CDR3 DNA is held: 36 bases, read in frame from base 1. CDR1 and CDR2, looked up from the germline V gene, are SGHVS and FNYEAQ. The germline ends are 7 bases apart after V is trimmed by 6 bases and J by 7 bases. These sequences were also reported in another study, on T cells of mothers and their children. As that second study puts it: Nine systemically healthy Caucasian individuals served as donors, namely three mothers together with their six children. cDNA synthesis used all of the extracted RNA, with around 1.5 ug of RNA in each 15 ul reaction. In the second PCR, the M1S primer added sample barcodes and 2-4 random nucleotides. Over 8 million TCR beta CDR3 reads came from each mother, compared with approximately 3 million reads from each child. In both related and unrelated pairs, thymic selection shapes the output of TCR recombination in a similar way, with inherited differences having only a minor effect. Normalized repertoire overlap in related mother-child pairs was always slightly higher than in unrelated mother-child pairs, but the difference was never significant. No persistent microchimeric T cell clones were detected, at a sensitivity of about 100 clones per million clonotypes. In the study, deep NGS was used to compare the TCR beta repertoires of mothers and children, and features distinguishing related mother-child pairs from unrelated individuals were sought. The mean age was around 40 +/- 4 years for the mothers and around 11 +/- 4 years for the children. After adapters were ligated using NEBNext reagents, the libraries underwent 100+100 nt paired-end sequencing on an Illumina HiSeq 2000. To prevent cross-contamination, the mother and child libraries were prepared one month apart and sequenced in separate runs. For each donor, between about 500,000 and 2,200,000 distinct TCR beta clonotypes were identified. Naive TCR beta clonotypes were estimated from low-frequency clonotypes matched to each donor's FACS-determined naive share, without sorting.

The sequencing sample was made of blood. The chain joins TRBV7-6 to TRBJ1-6, with the D gene not clear enough to name. This receptor was obtained from a boy between 5 and 17 years old in good health. For the CDR3, the sequence is CASRGNNSPLHF. DNA sequence: TGTGCCAGCAGGGGAAACAATTCACCCCTCCACTTT.